Presented here are 26 T cell receptor beta chains from one specimen sequenced in a study of patients and donors after allogeneic stem cell transplantation. TCRdb reprocessed the RT-PCR reads via MiXCR and lists one record per CDR3 protein. The sample shows roughly 880,000 distinct CDR3 sequences, about a sixth of them seen only once. The specimen sequenced was blood, either unsorted or a sorted T cell fraction (not recorded which). These receptors were taken from a human donor who was either an allogeneic HSCT recipient or a stem cell or donor lymphocyte infusion donor (not recorded which). It is not recorded whose cells these are; they may come from a transplant donor.

V is TRBV15 and J is TRBJ1-3; maybe TRBD1 (6 bases). Germline V lookup: CDR1 LNHNV, CDR2 YYDKDF (reference sequence). The V end lost 4 bases, the J end lost 2 bases, and 12 bases lay between the germline ends. The CDR3 consists of 15 residues. The CDR3 nucleotides read TGTGCCACCAGCATTTACAGGGATACTGGAAACACCATATATTTT. This codes for CATSIYRDTGNTIYF.

The chain recombines TRBV9 with TRBJ2-4; 8 positions agree with TRBD1. The CDR3 sequence is 16 residues long. V lost 4 bases, J lost 2 bases, and 8 bases stayed unmatched. CDR1 and CDR2 (germline): SGDLS, YYNGEE. The CDR3 sequence: CASSTRDRSPKNIQYF. The CDR3 DNA reads as TGTGCCAGCAGCACCCGGGACAGGTCGCCCAAAAACATTCAGTACTTC.

The CDR3 loop reads CSGWTRSSDTQYF. The CDR3 coding sequence is TGCAGTGGGTGGACTAGAAGTTCAGATACGCAGTATTTT. This chain uses TRBV20-1 with TRBJ2-3, with TRBD2 matching 7 bases. The CDR3 runs 13 residues. Germline loops: CDR1 DFQATT, CDR2 SNEGSKA (reference sequence). V lost 7 bases, J lost 4 bases, and 8 bases stayed unmatched.

The CDR3 coding sequence is TGCAGTGCTAGAGTTCTAACCGGGGAGCTGTTTTTT. Its protein is CSARVLTGELFF. The genes are TRBV20-1 and TRBJ2-2, with no clear D. Per germline, CDR1 DFQATT and CDR2 SNEGSKA (reference sequence). V lost 1 base and J lost 5, with 5 bases in between. The CDR3 runs 12 residues.

V is TRBV4-2 and J is TRBJ2-1, with 11 positions matching TRBD2. The CDR3 runs 17 residues. The V gene end was trimmed by 2 bases and the J gene end by 7 bases; junction bases not matched to a gene: 10. Per the germline V gene, CDR1 is LGHNA and CDR2 is YNFKEQ. The CDR3 bases are TGTGCCAGCAGCCAACTTGAACTAGCGGGGGCCCTAAATGAGCAGTTCTTC. This codes for CASSQLELAGALNEQFF.

This clonotype was seen a few times. The V gene is TRBV11-1, the J gene TRBJ2-7; D gene unclear. The germline V gene has CDR1 SGHAT and CDR2 FQDESV (reference sequence). The CDR3 runs 14 residues. Between the trimmed V and J ends, which lost 5 bases and 0 bases, there was a span of 11 bases. This CDR3 reads CASSGQFSSYEQYF. CDR3 DNA sequence: TGTGCCAGCAGCGGCCAGTTCAGCTCCTACGAGCAGTACTTC. The full variable domain, rest sourced from reference TRBV11-1 and TRBJ2-7, is EAEVAQSPRYKITEKSQAVAFWCDPISGHATLYWYRQILGQGPELLVQFQDESVVDDSQLPKDRFSAERLKGVDSTLKIQPAELGDSAMYLCASSGQFSSYEQYFGPGTRLTVT.

This clonotype was observed a handful of times. The rearrangement joins TRBV11-2 to TRBJ2-2; TRBD1 might be the D (5 bases). V was shortened by 1 base and J by 4 bases, with 10 bases between the two germline ends. CDR1 is SGHAT and CDR2 is FQNNGV in the germline V gene. There are 15 residues in the CDR3. The CDR3 nucleotides read TGTGCCAGCAGCTTAGTGCGGACAAGCACCGGGGAGCTGTTTTTT. This codes for CASSLVRTSTGELFF.

This clonotype was counted only a few times. The CDR3 here is CASTRTGGAVDEQYF. DNA of the CDR3: TGCGCCAGCACGAGGACAGGGGGCGCGGTCGACGAGCAGTACTTC. The chain combines TRBV5-1 with TRBJ2-7, with 11 bases matching TRBD1. The CDR3 contains 15 residues. Germline V CDR1 and CDR2: SGHRS, YFSETQ. The J segment lost 5 bases and the V segment lost 6 bases, leaving 10 bases of the junction unmatched. The variable domain in full, with the rest retrieved from reference TRBV5-1 and TRBJ2-7, is KAGVTQTPRYLIKTRGQQVTLSCSPISGHRSVSWYQQTPGQGLQFLFEYFSETQRNKGNFPGRFSGRQFSNSRSEMNVSTLELGDSALYLCASTRTGGAVDEQYFGPGTRLTVT.

The chain links TRBV5-1 to TRBJ1-1; 7 nucleotides align to TRBD1. Trimming took 7 bases from V and 2 from J; bases not matched to a gene: 8. This CDR3 is built from 14 residues. Per the germline V gene, CDR1 is SGHRS and CDR2 is YFSETQ. The CDR3: CASGRTGTNTEAFF. CDR3 nucleotide sequence: TGCGCCAGCGGACGGACAGGAACTAACACTGAAGCTTTCTTT.

The chain recombines TRBV29-1 with TRBJ2-7; D perhaps matches TRBD1 (7 bases). V was pared by 3 bases and J by 3 bases, with 15 bases between. This CDR3 comprises 14 residues. From germline, CDR1 is SQVTM and CDR2 ANQGSEA. The DNA for the CDR3 is TGCAGCGTTGATCCAGGGGGGACGAACTACGAGCAGTACTTC. This gives the protein CSVDPGGTNYEQYF.

The J gene is TRBJ2-7, the V gene TRBV7-2; 14 bases match TRBD2. This CDR3 is 16 amino acids long. With V trimmed by 4 bases and J by 7 bases, 9 bases remained unmatched. Germline V gives CDR1 SGHTA, CDR2 FQGNSA. The DNA for the CDR3 is TGTGCCAGCAGCTCCCCGGGACTAGCGGGAGTAAAAGAGCAGTACTTC. Translation: CASSSPGLAGVKEQYF.

The sample holds a few counts of this clonotype. The chain employs TRBV5-1 and TRBJ2-7; D may match TRBD1 or TRBD2 (5 bases each). Trimming stripped 4 bases from V and 0 bases from J, with 14 bases between. The CDR3 totals 15 residues. Germline CDR1 is SGHRS and CDR2 is YFSETQ. The DNA for the CDR3 is TGCGCCAGCAGCCCCGGGACGGCCCGCTCCTACGAGCAGTACTTC. This translates into CASSPGTARSYEQYF.

The chain recombines TRBV4-2 with TRBJ2-7; a weak D match, TRBD2 (6 bases). The CDR3 extends over 13 amino acids. V lost 4 bases to trimming and J lost 5 bases, with 12 bases between them. The germline V gene has CDR1 LGHNA and CDR2 YNFKEQ. CDR3 residues: CASSPYGGNEQYF. As DNA, the CDR3 is TGTGCCAGCAGCCCGTACGGCGGGAACGAGCAGTACTTC.

This clonotype was detected ten times or more. This rearrangement joins TRBV20-1 to TRBJ1-5; the match to TRBD1 covers 7 bases. The CDR3 contains 14 residues. Germline values: CDR1 DFQATT, CDR2 SNEGSKA (reference sequence). V dropped 3 bases and J dropped 3; count of bases not matched to a gene: 5. The CDR3 DNA sequence: TGCAGTGCTAGTCCAGGGGGTAACAATCAGCCCCAGCATTTT. It encodes CSASPGGNNQPQHF.

V gene TRBV6-5 combines with J gene TRBJ2-7, with D perhaps given as TRBD1 or TRBD2 (5 bases each). CDR3 length equals 15 residues. In germline, CDR1 is MNHEY, CDR2 SVGAGI. The V gene lost 2 bases and the J gene lost 2 bases, with 13 bases spanning the gap. CDR3 in amino acids: CASSYRGAGAYEQYF. Written as DNA, the CDR3 is TGTGCCAGCAGTTACCGGGGCGCCGGGGCCTACGAGCAGTACTTC.

A few counts support this clonotype. The gene calls are TRBV4-3 and TRBJ2-2, with 8 bases lining up with TRBD1. Trimming at V came to 4 bases and at J to 4 bases, leaving 5 bases not matched to a gene. There are 15 residues in the CDR3. Germline loops: CDR1 LGHNA, CDR2 YSLEER. The CDR3 DNA sequence: TGCGCCAGCAGCCTCTGGACAGGGAGCACCGGGGAGCTGTTTTTT. Encoded protein: CASSLWTGSTGELFF.

This chain connects TRBV6-5 to TRBJ2-7; D not resolved. Germline CDR1 is MNHEY and CDR2 is SVGAGI. V lost 0 bases, J lost 4 bases, and 16 bases lay in between. This CDR3 contains 16 residues. The CDR3 region has the DNA TGTGCCAGCAGTTACTCGTGGGAAAAGCTCTTATACGAGCAGTACTTC. It translates to CASSYSWEKLLYEQYF.

Only a few counts were recorded for this clonotype. This rearrangement joins TRBV13 to TRBJ2-1; TRBD2 aligns across 7 bases. CDR3 length: 16 amino acids. V was pared by 1 base and J by 7 bases, with 10 bases of the junction left unmatched. Germline CDR1 and CDR2: PRHDT and FYEKMQ (reference sequence). CDR3 DNA: TGTGCCAGCAGCTTAGAAGTCGCGGGAGTATCAAATGAGCAGTTCTTC. Residues: CASSLEVAGVSNEQFF.

This clonotype was recorded a few times. V usage is TRBV6-5 and J usage is TRBJ2-2, with D perhaps assigned TRBD1 or TRBD2 (5 bases each). This CDR3 has 15 residues. V lost 3 bases, J lost 4 bases, and 12 bases lay in between. CDR1 is MNHEY, CDR2 SVGAGI, per germline. This CDR3 reads CASSYGTAPTGELFF. As DNA, the CDR3 is TGTGCCAGCAGTTATGGGACGGCTCCCACCGGGGAGCTGTTTTTT.

This clonotype was observed a few times. This chain joins TRBV10-3 and TRBJ1-6; TRBD1 is a possible D gene (5 bases). The CDR3 runs to 13 residues. Germline CDR1 reads ENHRY; CDR2 reads SYGVKD. The V end lost 7 bases, the J end lost 5 bases, and 9 bases lay between the germline ends. The CDR3 coding sequence is TGTGCCATCAAAGGGGAGAATAATTCACCCCTCCACTTT. It specifies CAIKGENNSPLHF.

This chain joins TRBV12-3 or TRBV12-4 and TRBJ1-6; tentative D call: TRBD1 (6 bases). This CDR3 contains 15 residues. Trimming left V 5 bases short and J 5 bases short, with 13 bases between. As DNA, the CDR3 is TGTGCCAGCAGTGACACAGGGACGGATAATTCACCCCTCCACTTT. It is translated as CASSDTGTDNSPLHF.

V gene TRBV4-3 combines with J gene TRBJ2-3; no clear D. Trimming took 0 bases from V and 0 from J, leaving 13 bases between them. Looked up from germline, CDR1 is LGHNA and CDR2 is YSLEER. The CDR3 runs to 17 residues. The CDR3 here is CASSQDTSRSSTDTQYF. CDR3 sequence (DNA): TGCGCCAGCAGCCAAGACACTTCCAGGTCTAGCACAGATACGCAGTATTTT.

This clonotype has just a few counts. The chain is built from TRBV7-9 and TRBJ2-4; D not certain. This CDR3 has 15 residues. Germline CDR1 is SEHNR and CDR2 is FQNEAQ (reference sequence). V was clipped by 4 bases and J by 0 bases, with 10 bases between them. CDR3 residues: CASSSVDLAKNIQYF. The CDR3 bases are TGTGCCAGCAGCTCAGTCGATCTAGCCAAAAACATTCAGTACTTC.

This clonotype has a handful of counts. This chain joins TRBV20-1 and TRBJ1-5, with 7 bases identical to TRBD1. Trimming cost V 2 bases and J 2 bases; bases outside gene matches: 9. CDR1 and CDR2 (germline): DFQATT, SNEGSKA (reference sequence). The CDR3 extends over 16 amino acids. DNA of the CDR3: TGCAGTGCTAGAATGCAGGGGGGAACCCGCAATCAGCCCCAGCATTTT. Amino acid sequence: CSARMQGGTRNQPQHF.

This clonotype has a handful of counts. The CDR3: CASSVGVGAVEQYF. In nucleotides, the CDR3 is TGTGCCAGCAGCGTAGGGGTGGGAGCGGTCGAGCAGTACTTC. V gene TRBV9 combines with J gene TRBJ2-7; possibly TRBD2 for D (5 bases). Trimming removed 0 bases from V and 6 bases from J, with 13 bases in between. CDR1 is SGDLS, CDR2 YYNGEE, per germline. The CDR3 is made up of 14 amino acids.

The chain uses TRBV2 and TRBJ1-5; D gene uncertain. This CDR3 is 12 amino acids long. The germline V and J ends were trimmed by 8 bases and 4 bases, with 9 bases remaining between them. Germline CDR1 SNHLY, CDR2 FYNNEI. The CDR3 bases are TGTGCCAGCTGTGCAGAGAATCAGCCCCAGCATTTT. Translating it yields CASCAENQPQHF.